Reported below is one T cell receptor (beta chain). Its antigen is not known. This sample is part of a study of OX40 agonist ivuxolimab in advanced cancers. Study background: Under the entry rules, prior anti-PD-1, anti-PD-L1 or anti-CTLA-4 therapy was allowed, and roughly 41% had some. Findings and limits, study-wide: Researchers did not determine the expanded peripheral T cells' antigen specificity.

V lost 0 bases and J 2 bases, leaving 8 bases between the germline ends. The germline V gene has CDR1 SGHAT and CDR2 FQNNGV. The CDR3 consists of 14 residues. The method was immunoSEQ multiplex PCR; TCRdb's version includes in-frame clones alone and lacks a portion of them. This sample carries about 58,000 clones, about 81% of them seen once, and the ten largest clones take approximately 0.7%. The sample consisted of CD4+ or CD8+ T cells sorted from blood, taken in a trial of the OX40 agonist ivuxolimab. The chain is built from TRBV11-2 and TRBJ2-7; tentative D call: TRBD1 (5 bases). This sequence was found in an adult with an advanced solid tumor such as melanoma, head and neck, liver or kidney cancer. CDR3 DNA sequence: TGTGCCAGCAGCTTAGATCCAGGGCCCTACGAGCAGTACTTC. Protein: CASSLDPGPYEQYF.